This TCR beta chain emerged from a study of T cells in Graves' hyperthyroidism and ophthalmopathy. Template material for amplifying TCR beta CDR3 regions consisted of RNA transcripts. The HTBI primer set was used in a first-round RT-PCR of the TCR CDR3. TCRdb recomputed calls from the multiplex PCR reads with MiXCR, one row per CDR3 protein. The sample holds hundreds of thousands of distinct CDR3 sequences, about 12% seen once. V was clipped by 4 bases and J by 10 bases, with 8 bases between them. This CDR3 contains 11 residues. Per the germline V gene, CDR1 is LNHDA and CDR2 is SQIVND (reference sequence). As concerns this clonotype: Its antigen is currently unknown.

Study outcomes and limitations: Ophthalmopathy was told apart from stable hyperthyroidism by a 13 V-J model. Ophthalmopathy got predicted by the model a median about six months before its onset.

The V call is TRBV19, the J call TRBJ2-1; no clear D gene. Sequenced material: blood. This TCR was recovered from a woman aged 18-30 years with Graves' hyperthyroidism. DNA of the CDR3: TGTGCCAGTAGTAGCTTGAGCGAGCAGTTCTTC. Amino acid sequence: CASSSLSEQFF.